A single sample is the source of the 25 T cell receptor beta chains below, sequenced in a study of blood T cell repertoires in COVID-19. TCRdb's table, derived via immunoSEQ multiplex PCR, lists solely in-frame clones and lacks some. The sample consists of about 220,000 clones, 80% to 85% of them appearing once. Input material: peripheral blood. The receptor set was obtained from a woman aged 60 to 75 who had recovered from COVID-19.

DNA for the CDR3: TGCGCCAGCAGCCACGCAGGGACAGGCCCCTACGAGCAGTACTTC. Protein sequence: CASSHAGTGPYEQYF. The chain employs TRBV4-3 and TRBJ2-7, with TRBD1 matching over 8 bases. Germline CDR1 is LGHNA and CDR2 is YSLEER. The CDR3 has 15 amino acids. The V gene end was trimmed by 3 bases and the J gene end by 2 bases; junction bases not matched to a gene: 6.

The CDR3 spells CASSPLAGSDGHTQYF. DNA for the CDR3: TGTGCCAGTAGCCCCCTGGCGGGGTCCGACGGACATACGCAGTATTTT. The gene calls are TRBV19 and TRBJ2-3, with a possible D match to TRBD2 (6 bases). The CDR3 contains 16 residues. V lost 6 bases to trimming and J lost 7 bases, with 23 bases between them. Germline assignment: CDR1 LNHDA and CDR2 SQIVND (reference sequence).

The chain couples TRBV7-6 to TRBJ1-5; 7 positions agree with TRBD1. The CDR3 spans 17 residues. V lost 4 bases, J lost 5 bases, and 14 bases stayed unmatched. Germline-derived CDR1 and CDR2 are SGHVS and FNYEAQ. The CDR3 loop reads CASSSYPRGQRYQPQHF. Here the CDR3 DNA reads TGTGCCAGCAGCTCCTACCCGAGGGGACAGCGATATCAGCCCCAGCATTTT. Filled out from reference TRBV7-6 and TRBJ1-5, the complete variable domain reads GAGVSQSPRYKVTKRGQDVALRCDPISGHVSLYWYRQALGQGPEFLTYFNYEAQQDKSGLPNDRFSAERPEGSISTLTIQRTEQRDSAMYRCASSSYPRGQRYQPQHFGDGTRLSIL.

This chain connects TRBV18 to TRBJ1-4, with 11 bases aligning to TRBD1. The V gene end was trimmed by 3 bases and the J gene end by 8 bases; junction bases not matched to a gene: 5. There are 15 residues in the CDR3. Per the germline V gene, CDR1 is KGHSH and CDR2 is LQKENI. In DNA, the CDR3 is TGTGCCAGCTCACCGCCGGACAGGGGGCGAGAAAAACTGTTTTTT. Translation gives CASSPPDRGREKLFF. Full variable domain (missing parts from reference TRBV18 and TRBJ1-4): NAGVMQNPRHLVRRRGQEARLRCSPMKGHSHVYWYRQLPEEGLKFMVYLQKENIIDESGMPKERFSAEFPKEGPSILRIQQVVRGDSAAYFCASSPPDRGREKLFFGSGTQLSVL.

This chain links TRBV3-1 (or the pseudogene TRBV3-2) with TRBJ1-1; maybe TRBD1 (5 bases). Germline-derived CDR1 and CDR2 are LGHDT and YNNKEL (reference sequence). The CDR3 is made up of 14 amino acids. V was pared by 4 bases and J by 1 base, with 10 bases between. Written as DNA, the CDR3 is TGTGCCAGCAGCCCCCCGGACAAGAACACTGAAGCTTTCTTT. It specifies CASSPPDKNTEAFF.

The J gene is TRBJ1-1, the V gene TRBV7-9; TRBD1 aligns across 9 bases. This CDR3 is 15 amino acids long. Germline CDR1 reads SEHNR; CDR2 reads FQNEAQ (reference sequence). V was pared by 5 bases and J by 3 bases, with 7 bases of the junction left unmatched. For the CDR3, the DNA is TGTGCCAGCAGCATTCGGGACAGGGCCGACACTGAAGCTTTCTTT. This sequence encodes CASSIRDRADTEAFF. Looking up the rest from reference TRBV7-9 and TRBJ1-1 gives the full variable domain: DTGVSQNPRHKITKRGQNVTFRCDPISEHNRLYWYRQTLGQGPEFLTYFQNEAQLEKSRLLSDRFSAERPKGSFSTLEIQRTEQGDSAMYLCASSIRDRADTEAFFGQGTRLTVV.

J is TRBJ2-5 and V is TRBV18, with unresolved D. Trimming shortened V by 3 bases and J by 5 bases, and 7 bases separated the two germline ends. The CDR3 spans 12 residues. The germline CDR1 and CDR2 sequences are KGHSH and LQKENI. The CDR3 spells CASSPEVETQYF. The DNA of the CDR3 is TGTGCCAGCTCACCTGAGGTCGAGACCCAGTACTTC.

As regards this clone: Other DNA sequences in the sample encode the same CDR3. V usage is TRBV9 and J usage is TRBJ1-2, with D perhaps matching TRBD1 (6 bases). Germline CDR1 SGDLS, CDR2 YYNGEE. V was cut by 4 bases and J by 5 bases, with 9 bases left in between. The CDR3 loop spans 12 amino acids. CDR3 region: CASSTQGYGYTF. The CDR3 coding sequence is TGTGCCAGCAGCACCCAGGGGTATGGCTACACCTTC.

V and J are TRBV27 and TRBJ2-2; 12 nucleotides match TRBD2. Losses at the gene ends were 6 bases for V and 5 bases for J; bases not matched to a gene: 1. The CDR3 covers 14 residues. The germline V gene encodes CDR1 MNHEY and CDR2 SMNVEV (reference sequence). The CDR3 sequence: CASRLAGGTGELFF. The CDR3, as DNA: TGTGCCAGCAGACTAGCGGGGGGAACCGGGGAGCTGTTTTTT.

J is TRBJ1-2 and V is TRBV7-2, with D unresolved. This CDR3 contains 18 residues. CDR1 is SGHTA and CDR2 is FQGNSA in the germline V gene. V was clipped by 5 bases and J by 0 bases, with 22 bases between them. The CDR3 DNA sequence: TGTGCCAGCAGCACCGGAGAGGGTCGTAAGGTAGCTAACTATGGCTACACCTTC. It codes for CASSTGEGRKVANYGYTF.

Of note for this clone: Within the sample, other DNA sequences also encode this same CDR3. This CDR3 reads CASSLGGPAGELFF. The CDR3 nucleotides read TGTGCCAGCAGCCTAGGGGGCCCGGCCGGGGAGCTGTTTTTT. The chain combines TRBV5-4 with TRBJ2-2; 7 bases match TRBD1. V was clipped by 4 bases and J by 6 bases; unmatched bases: 6. CDR3 length: 14 residues. Per germline, CDR1 SGHNT and CDR2 YYREEE (reference sequence).

The chain couples TRBV5-1 to TRBJ2-4; a weak D match, TRBD2 (6 bases). The CDR3 extends over 16 amino acids. V lost 0 bases and J 8 bases, leaving 18 bases between the germline ends. The germline V gene encodes CDR1 SGHRS and CDR2 YFSETQ. CDR3 in amino acids: CASSLAGTSYGDIQYF. DNA of the CDR3: TGCGCCAGCAGCTTGGCCGGGACTTCCTATGGGGACATTCAGTACTTC.

The chain has TRBV5-1 and TRBJ2-6, with D tentatively TRBD2 (5 bases). The CDR3 is 16 amino acids. In germline, CDR1 is SGHRS, CDR2 YFSETQ. V was clipped by 6 bases and J by 2 bases, with 15 bases between them. The CDR3 DNA sequence: TGCGCCAGCAATCGGGCGGGCGCCACTGGGGCCAACGTCCTGACTTTC. This gives the protein CASNRAGATGANVLTF.

This chain connects TRBV5-1 to TRBJ1-2, with 9 bases aligning to TRBD1. CDR3 size: 16 residues. Per germline, CDR1 SGHRS and CDR2 YFSETQ. Trimming at V came to 0 bases and at J to 5 bases, leaving 8 bases not matched to a gene. CDR3 nucleotide sequence: TGCGCCAGCAGCTTGGCCTCCGGACAGGGGAGGTATGGCTACACCTTC. As protein: CASSLASGQGRYGYTF. Drawing the rest from reference TRBV5-1 and TRBJ1-2, the complete variable domain is KAGVTQTPRYLIKTRGQQVTLSCSPISGHRSVSWYQQTPGQGLQFLFEYFSETQRNKGNFPGRFSGRQFSNSRSEMNVSTLELGDSALYLCASSLASGQGRYGYTFGSGTRLTVV.

The chain employs TRBV18 and TRBJ1-2; D not resolved. This CDR3 is built from 14 residues. Germline V gives CDR1 KGHSH, CDR2 LQKENI. The V and J ends lost 3 bases and 4 bases respectively, with 12 bases between them. CDR3 sequence: CASSPDEEPYGYTF. DNA for the CDR3: TGTGCCAGCTCACCGGATGAGGAACCCTATGGCTACACCTTC.

The rearrangement links TRBV24-1 to TRBJ1-1; 7 positions match TRBD1. CDR1 and CDR2 (germline): KGHDR, SFDVKD. The length of the CDR3 is 14 residues. Trimming removed 4 bases from V and 5 bases from J; junction bases left unmatched: 6. The CDR3 spells CATSDRTGRTEAFF. The CDR3 region has the DNA TGTGCCACCAGTGACAGGACAGGACGGACTGAAGCTTTCTTT.

The DNA of the CDR3 is TGTGCCAGTACACCGGGACAGGGCCTTCCCAATGAGCAGTTCTTC. Encoded protein: CASTPGQGLPNEQFF. The chain uses TRBV19 and TRBJ2-1, with 9 positions matching TRBD1. Germline assignment: CDR1 LNHDA and CDR2 SQIVND (reference sequence). The CDR3 has 15 amino acids. Losses at the gene ends were 7 bases for V and 6 bases for J; bases not matched to a gene: 10.

This clone was found a few times. The genes are TRBV2 and TRBJ1-2, with no clear D. From germline, CDR1 is SNHLY and CDR2 FYNNEI. V was shortened by 3 bases and J by 5 bases, with 10 bases between the two germline ends. The CDR3 has 13 amino acids. CDR3 amino acids: CASSDAAGYGYTF. For the CDR3, the DNA is TGTGCCAGCAGTGACGCGGCGGGGTATGGCTACACCTTC. Drawing the rest from reference TRBV2 and TRBJ1-2, the complete variable domain is EPEVTQTPSHQVTQMGQEVILRCVPISNHLYFYWYRQILGQKVEFLVSFYNNEISEKSEIFDDQFSVERPDGSNFTLKIRSTKLEDSAMYFCASSDAAGYGYTFGSGTRLTVV.

Only a few counts were recorded for this clone. The genes are TRBV6-5 and TRBJ1-1, with D unresolved. Trimming stripped 2 bases from V and 1 base from J, with 8 bases between. Germline V lookup: CDR1 MNHEY, CDR2 SVGAGI. The CDR3 runs 14 residues. The CDR3 DNA is TGTGCCAGCAGTTACAGTGAGTCGAACACTGAAGCTTTCTTT. This translates into CASSYSESNTEAFF.

The genes are TRBV30 and TRBJ1-4; 9 nucleotides match TRBD1. CDR1 GTSNPN and CDR2 SVGIG come from the germline V gene (reference sequence). V shed 7 bases, J shed 7 bases, and the junction held 10 bases outside the gene matches. The CDR3 contains 14 residues. The CDR3 sequence: CAFTTGTGSEKLFF. CDR3 DNA: TGTGCCTTTACCACTGGGACAGGGAGTGAAAAACTGTTTTTT.

This chain connects TRBV11-2 to TRBJ1-1; D perhaps matches TRBD1 (6 bases). V was clipped by 5 bases and J by 8 bases, with 15 bases between them. The CDR3 is 13 amino acids. The V gene's germline CDR1 is SGHAT and CDR2 FQNNGV. CDR3 sequence reads: CASSPGQLIEAFF. The CDR3 bases are TGTGCCAGCAGCCCAGGACAGCTTATAGAAGCTTTCTTT.

V usage is TRBV7-8 and J usage is TRBJ2-7, with D possibly being TRBD2 (6 bases). Trimming stripped 5 bases from V and 7 bases from J, with 15 bases between. Germline V gene data show CDR1 as SGHVS and CDR2 as FQNEAQ. CDR3 size: 13 residues. CDR3 coding DNA: TGTGCCAGCAGCCCACGGGACTCTCCTGAGCAGTACTTC. Its translation is CASSPRDSPEQYF.

The CDR3: CASSQEQNTEAFF. CDR3 bases: TGCGCCAGCAGCCAAGAACAGAACACTGAAGCTTTCTTT. The chain is built from TRBV4-1 and TRBJ1-1; D unclear. This CDR3 comprises 13 residues. V lost 0 bases and J lost 1, with 3 bases in between. Germline-derived CDR1 and CDR2 are MGHRA and YSYEKL.

This chain uses TRBV4-1 with TRBJ1-5; TRBD1 matches at 7 bases. This CDR3 has 18 residues. The germline V gene encodes CDR1 MGHRA and CDR2 YSYEKL. V trimming: 3 bases; J trimming: 0 bases; junction bases outside the gene matches: 11. CDR3 in DNA: TGCGCCAGCAGCCAGGGTCGACAGGGAAAGGTTAGCAATCAGCCCCAGCATTTT. Translating it yields CASSQGRQGKVSNQPQHF.

The CDR3 loop reads CASSFRTGGEQYF. DNA for the CDR3: TGTGCCAGCAGCTTCCGGACAGGGGGCGAGCAGTACTTC. V and J are TRBV3-1 (or the pseudogene TRBV3-2) and TRBJ2-7; 10 nucleotides match TRBD1. V lost 5 bases to trimming and J lost 6 bases; unmatched junction nucleotides: 4. The germline CDR1 and CDR2 sequences are LGHDT and YNNKEL (reference sequence). The CDR3 totals 13 residues.